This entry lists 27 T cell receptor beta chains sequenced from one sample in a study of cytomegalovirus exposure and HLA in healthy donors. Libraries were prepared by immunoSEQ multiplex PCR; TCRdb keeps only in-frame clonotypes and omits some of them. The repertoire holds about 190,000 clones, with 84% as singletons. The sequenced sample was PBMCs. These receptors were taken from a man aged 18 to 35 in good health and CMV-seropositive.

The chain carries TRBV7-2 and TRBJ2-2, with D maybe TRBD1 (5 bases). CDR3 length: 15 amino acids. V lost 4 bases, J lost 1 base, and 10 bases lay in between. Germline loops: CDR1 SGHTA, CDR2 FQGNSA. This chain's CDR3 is CASSSSDRNTGELFF. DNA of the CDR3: TGTGCCAGCAGCTCGAGCGACAGGAACACCGGGGAGCTGTTTTTT.

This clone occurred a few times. CDR3 nucleotides: TGCGCCAGCAGCCAAGGGTTTCGGGGGAACACTGAAGCTTTCTTT. Translated: CASSQGFRGNTEAFF. The chain carries TRBV4-1 and TRBJ1-1, with D unclear. Trimming left V 1 base short and J 1 base short, with 10 bases between. Germline V gene lookup returns CDR1 MGHRA and CDR2 YSYEKL. The CDR3 totals 15 residues.

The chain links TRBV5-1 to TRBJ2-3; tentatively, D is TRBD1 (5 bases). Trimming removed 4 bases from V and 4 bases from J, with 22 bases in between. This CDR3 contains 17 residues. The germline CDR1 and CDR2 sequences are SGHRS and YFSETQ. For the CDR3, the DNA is TGCGCCAGCAGCCTCAGGGCCCAGGGATATGGGGCAGATACGCAGTATTTT. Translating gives CASSLRAQGYGADTQYF.

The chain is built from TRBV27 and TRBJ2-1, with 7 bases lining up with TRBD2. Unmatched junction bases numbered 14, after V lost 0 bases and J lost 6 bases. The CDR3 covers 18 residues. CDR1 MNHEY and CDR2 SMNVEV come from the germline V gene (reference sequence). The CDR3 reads CASSLSLGLRESSNEQFF. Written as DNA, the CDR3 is TGTGCCAGCAGTTTATCGTTGGGTTTGCGGGAGAGTTCCAATGAGCAGTTCTTC.

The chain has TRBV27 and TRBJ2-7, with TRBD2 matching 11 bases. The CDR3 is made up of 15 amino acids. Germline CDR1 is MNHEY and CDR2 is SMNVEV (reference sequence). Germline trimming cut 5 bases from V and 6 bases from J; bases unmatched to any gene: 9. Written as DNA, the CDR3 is TGTGCCAGCAGTGTCTTAGCGGGAGGGCCCCTCGAGCAGTACTTC. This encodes CASSVLAGGPLEQYF.

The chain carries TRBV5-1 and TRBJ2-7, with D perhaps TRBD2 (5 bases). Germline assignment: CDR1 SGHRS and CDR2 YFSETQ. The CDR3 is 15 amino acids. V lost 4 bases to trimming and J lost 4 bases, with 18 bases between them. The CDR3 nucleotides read TGCGCCAGCAGCCCACCGACGGGCCTAGCTTACGAGCAGTACTTC. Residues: CASSPPTGLAYEQYF. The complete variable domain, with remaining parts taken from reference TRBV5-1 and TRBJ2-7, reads KAGVTQTPRYLIKTRGQQVTLSCSPISGHRSVSWYQQTPGQGLQFLFEYFSETQRNKGNFPGRFSGRQFSNSRSEMNVSTLELGDSALYLCASSPPTGLAYEQYFGPGTRLTVT.

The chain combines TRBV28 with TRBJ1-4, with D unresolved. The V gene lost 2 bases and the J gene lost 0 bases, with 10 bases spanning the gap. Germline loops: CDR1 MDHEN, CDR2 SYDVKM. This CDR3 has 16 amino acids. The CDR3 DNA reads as TGTGCCAGCAGTTTAAGTGGTCCGGCAACTAATGAAAAACTGTTTTTT. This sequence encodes CASSLSGPATNEKLFF.

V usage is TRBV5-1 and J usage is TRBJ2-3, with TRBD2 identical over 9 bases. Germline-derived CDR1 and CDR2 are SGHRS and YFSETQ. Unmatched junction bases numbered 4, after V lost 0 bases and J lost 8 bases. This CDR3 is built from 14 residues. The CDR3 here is CASSLVAGDATQYF. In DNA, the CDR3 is TGCGCCAGCAGCTTGGTAGCGGGAGACGCTACGCAGTATTTT.

For the CDR3, the DNA is TGTGCCAGCAGCTTGGGACTAGCGAACTCCTACGAGCAGTACTTC. Its translation is CASSLGLANSYEQYF. V and J are TRBV5-6 and TRBJ2-7, with 8 bases aligning to TRBD2. CDR1 is SGHDT and CDR2 is YYEEEE in the germline V gene. The J segment lost 0 bases and the V segment lost 0 bases, leaving 2 bases of the junction unmatched. CDR3 length: 15 amino acids.

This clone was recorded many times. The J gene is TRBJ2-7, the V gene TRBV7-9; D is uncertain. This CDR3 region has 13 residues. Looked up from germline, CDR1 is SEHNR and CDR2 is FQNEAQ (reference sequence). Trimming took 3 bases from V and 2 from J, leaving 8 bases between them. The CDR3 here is CASSLGSTYEQYF. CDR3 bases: TGTGCCAGCAGCTTGGGCAGTACCTACGAGCAGTACTTC.

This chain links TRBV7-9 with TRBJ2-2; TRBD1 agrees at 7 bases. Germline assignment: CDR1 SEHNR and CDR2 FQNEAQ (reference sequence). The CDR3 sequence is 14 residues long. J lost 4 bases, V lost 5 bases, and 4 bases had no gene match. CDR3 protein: CASSTGQITGELFF. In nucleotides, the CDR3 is TGTGCCAGCAGCACGGGACAGATCACCGGGGAGCTGTTTTTT. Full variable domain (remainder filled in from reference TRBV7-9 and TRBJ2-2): DTGVSQNPRHKITKRGQNVTFRCDPISEHNRLYWYRQTLGQGPEFLTYFQNEAQLEKSRLLSDRFSAERPKGSFSTLEIQRTEQGDSAMYLCASSTGQITGELFFGEGSRLTVL.

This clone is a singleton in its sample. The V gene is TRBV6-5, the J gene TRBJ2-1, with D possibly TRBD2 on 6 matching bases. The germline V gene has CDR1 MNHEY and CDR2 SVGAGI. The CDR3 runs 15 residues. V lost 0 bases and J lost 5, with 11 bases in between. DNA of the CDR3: TGTGCCAGCAGTTACTCCCTAGCGACAAACAATGAGCAGTTCTTC. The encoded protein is CASSYSLATNNEQFF.

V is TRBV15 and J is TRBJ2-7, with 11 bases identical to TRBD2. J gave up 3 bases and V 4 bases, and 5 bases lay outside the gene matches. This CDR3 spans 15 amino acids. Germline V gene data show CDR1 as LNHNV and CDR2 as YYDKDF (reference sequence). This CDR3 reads CATSKGTSGLYEQYF. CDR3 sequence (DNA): TGTGCCACCAGCAAAGGGACTAGCGGCCTCTACGAGCAGTACTTC. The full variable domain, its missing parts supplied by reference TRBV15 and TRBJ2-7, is DAMVIQNPRYQVTQFGKPVTLSCSQTLNHNVMYWYQQKSSQAPKLLFHYYDKDFNNEADTPDNFQSRRPNTSFCFLDIRSPGLGDTAMYLCATSKGTSGLYEQYFGPGTRLTVT.

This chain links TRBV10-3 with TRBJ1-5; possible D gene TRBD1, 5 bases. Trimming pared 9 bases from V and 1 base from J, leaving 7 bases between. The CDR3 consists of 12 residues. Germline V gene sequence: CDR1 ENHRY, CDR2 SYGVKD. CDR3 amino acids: CAISGSNQPQHF. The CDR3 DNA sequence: TGTGCCATATCAGGGAGCAATCAGCCCCAGCATTTT.

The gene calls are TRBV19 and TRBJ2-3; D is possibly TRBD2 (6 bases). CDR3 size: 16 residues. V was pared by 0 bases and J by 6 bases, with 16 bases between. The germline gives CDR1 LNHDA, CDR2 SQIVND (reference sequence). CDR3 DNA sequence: TGTGCCAGTAGTATAGAGGGGGGACGGACCCGGGATACGCAGTATTTT. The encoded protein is CASSIEGGRTRDTQYF.

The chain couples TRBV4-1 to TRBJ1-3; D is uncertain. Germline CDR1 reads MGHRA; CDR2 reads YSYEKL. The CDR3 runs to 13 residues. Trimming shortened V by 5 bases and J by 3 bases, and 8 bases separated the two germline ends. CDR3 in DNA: TGCGCCAGCAGCGGTTACTTTGGAAACACCATATATTTT. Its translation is CASSGYFGNTIYF.

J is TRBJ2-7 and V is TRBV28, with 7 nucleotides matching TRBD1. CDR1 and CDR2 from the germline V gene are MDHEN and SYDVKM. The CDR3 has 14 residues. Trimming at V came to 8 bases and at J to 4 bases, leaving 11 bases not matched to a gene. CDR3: CASSRRQGSYEQYF. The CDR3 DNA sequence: TGTGCCAGCTCCCGGCGACAGGGATCGTACGAGCAGTACTTC. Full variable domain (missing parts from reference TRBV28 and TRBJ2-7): DVKVTQSSRYLVKRTGEKVFLECVQDMDHENMFWYRQDPGLGLRLIYFSYDVKMKEKGDIPEGYSVSREKKERFSLILESASTNQTSMYLCASSRRQGSYEQYFGPGTRLTVT.

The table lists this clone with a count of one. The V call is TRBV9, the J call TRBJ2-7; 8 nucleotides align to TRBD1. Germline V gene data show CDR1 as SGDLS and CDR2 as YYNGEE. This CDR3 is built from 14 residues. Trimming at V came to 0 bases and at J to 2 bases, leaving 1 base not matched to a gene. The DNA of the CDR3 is TGTGCCAGCAGCGTAGCAGGGGGCCCCTACGAGCAGTACTTC. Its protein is CASSVAGGPYEQYF.

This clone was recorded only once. CDR3: CASSPGGAGELFF. CDR3 nucleotide sequence: TGTGCCAGCAGTCCCGGGGGGGCCGGGGAGCTGTTTTTT. V gene TRBV27 combines with J gene TRBJ2-2; 8 nucleotides match TRBD2. CDR3 length equals 13 residues. J was trimmed by 6 bases and V by 5 bases; bases with no gene match: 2. In germline, CDR1 is MNHEY, CDR2 SMNVEV (reference sequence).

DNA for the CDR3: TGTGCCAGCAGTTACACCCCTAGCGACGAGCAGTACTTC. Its protein product is CASSYTPSDEQYF. The gene calls are TRBV6-5 and TRBJ2-7; TRBD2 is a possible D gene (6 bases). Germline V lookup: CDR1 MNHEY, CDR2 SVGAGI. The V end was cut by 2 bases, the J end by 5 bases, with 10 bases between. The CDR3 covers 13 residues.

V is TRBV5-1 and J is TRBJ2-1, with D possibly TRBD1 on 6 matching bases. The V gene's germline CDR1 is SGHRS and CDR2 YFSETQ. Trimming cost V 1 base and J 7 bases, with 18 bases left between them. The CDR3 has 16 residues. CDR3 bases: TGCGCCAGCAGCTTGTGGGGGCAGGGTAATGGGAATGAGCAGTTCTTC. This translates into CASSLWGQGNGNEQFF.

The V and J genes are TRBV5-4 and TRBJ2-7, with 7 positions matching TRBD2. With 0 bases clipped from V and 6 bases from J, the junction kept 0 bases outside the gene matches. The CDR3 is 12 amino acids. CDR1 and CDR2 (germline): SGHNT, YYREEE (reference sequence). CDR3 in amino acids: CASSLGGGEQYF. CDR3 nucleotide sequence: TGTGCCAGCAGCTTGGGGGGGGGCGAGCAGTACTTC.

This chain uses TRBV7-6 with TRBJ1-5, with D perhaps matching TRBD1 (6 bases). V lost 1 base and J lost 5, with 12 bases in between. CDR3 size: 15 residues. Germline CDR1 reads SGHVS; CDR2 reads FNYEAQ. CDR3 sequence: CASSLGDRRDQPQHF. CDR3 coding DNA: TGTGCCAGCAGCTTAGGTGACAGGCGAGATCAGCCCCAGCATTTT.

The chain's CDR3 is CASSGLAGTSGSYEQYF. The CDR3, as DNA: TGTGCCAGCAGCGGTCTGGCGGGGACTAGCGGGAGCTACGAGCAGTACTTC. J is TRBJ2-7 and V is TRBV9; TRBD2 matches at 14 bases. From germline, CDR1 is SGDLS and CDR2 YYNGEE. Trimming removed 3 bases from V and 3 bases from J; junction bases left unmatched: 8. The CDR3 is 17 residues long.

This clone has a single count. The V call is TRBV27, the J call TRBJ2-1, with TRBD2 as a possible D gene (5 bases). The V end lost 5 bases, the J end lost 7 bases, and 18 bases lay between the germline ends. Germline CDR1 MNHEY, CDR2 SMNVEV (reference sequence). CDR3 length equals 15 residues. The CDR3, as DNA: TGTGCCAGCAGTCCCCTATCCAACTCGGGAAATGAGCAGTTCTTC. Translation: CASSPLSNSGNEQFF.

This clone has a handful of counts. This CDR3 is CASSLGTSLFF. The CDR3, as DNA: TGTGCCAGTAGCCTTGGGACTTCCCTGTTTTTT. The V gene is TRBV19, the J gene TRBJ2-2, with D perhaps TRBD2 (6 bases). Deletions cut 6 bases from V and 14 bases from J, with 13 bases between. CDR3 length: 11 residues. Looked up from germline, CDR1 is LNHDA and CDR2 is SQIVND (reference sequence).

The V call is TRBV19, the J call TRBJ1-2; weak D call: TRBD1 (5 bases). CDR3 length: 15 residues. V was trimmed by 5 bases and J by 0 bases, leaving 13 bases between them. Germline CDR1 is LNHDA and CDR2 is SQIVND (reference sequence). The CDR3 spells CASSPRGGANYGYTF. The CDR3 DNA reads TGTGCCAGTAGTCCCCGGGGGGGAGCTAACTATGGCTACACCTTC.